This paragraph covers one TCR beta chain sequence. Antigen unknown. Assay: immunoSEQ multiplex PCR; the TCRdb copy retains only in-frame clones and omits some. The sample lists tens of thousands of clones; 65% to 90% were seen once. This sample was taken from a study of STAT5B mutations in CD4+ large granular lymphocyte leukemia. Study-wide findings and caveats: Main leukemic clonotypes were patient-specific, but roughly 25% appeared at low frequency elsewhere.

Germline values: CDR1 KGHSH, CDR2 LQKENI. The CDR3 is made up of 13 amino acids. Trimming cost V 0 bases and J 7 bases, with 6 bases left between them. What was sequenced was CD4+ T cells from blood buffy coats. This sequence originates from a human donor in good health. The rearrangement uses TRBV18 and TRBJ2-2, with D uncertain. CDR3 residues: CASSPPVIGELFF. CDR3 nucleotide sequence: TGTGCCAGCTCACCACCGGTGATCGGGGAGCTGTTTTTT. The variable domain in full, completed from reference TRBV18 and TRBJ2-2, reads NAGVMQNPRHLVRRRGQEARLRCSPMKGHSHVYWYRQLPEEGLKFMVYLQKENIIDESGMPKERFSAEFPKEGPSILRIQQVVRGDSAAYFCASSPPVIGELFFGEGSRLTVL.